The rows below give T cell receptor beta chains drawn from one sample of a study of shared clonotypes between healthy human individuals. TCRdb keeps only in-frame clones here, not all; method: immunoSEQ multiplex PCR. The data show under 2,500,000 clones, around 95% seen once. Sequencing was carried out using naive CD4+ T cells sorted from blood. The source is a man between 18 and 35 years old in good health. CDR3s include the opening cysteine and the closing phenylalanine or tryptophan. Each record gives: V gene, D gene, J gene, CDR3 protein, CDR3 DNA. The D gene is left open where the match is weak.

V: TRBV5-1
D: -
J: TRBJ2-5
CDR3: CASSEHSAETQYF
DNA: TGCGCCAGCAGCGAACACTCCGCAGAGACCCAGTACTTC

V: TRBV25-1
D: -
J: TRBJ1-3
CDR3: CASSESTGYGNTIYF
DNA: TGTGCCAGCAGTGAATCCACAGGTTACGGAAACACCATATATTTT

V: TRBV28
D: -
J: TRBJ1-6
CDR3: CASTDPREGSSYNSPLHF
DNA: TGTGCCAGCACCGATCCCCGGGAAGGGAGCTCCTATAATTCACCCCTCCACTTT

V: TRBV6-1
D: -
J: TRBJ2-5
CDR3: CASSEIDQETQYF
DNA: TGTGCCAGCAGTGAAATAGACCAAGAGACCCAGTACTTC

V: TRBV4-2
D: TRBD2
J: TRBJ2-7
CDR3: CASSQDVTSGVYEQYF
DNA: TGTGCCAGCAGCCAAGATGTAACTAGCGGCGTCTACGAGCAGTACTTC

V: TRBV29-1
D: -
J: TRBJ1-1
CDR3: CSAAGGGFNEAFF
DNA: TGCAGCGCCGCGGGGGGCGGTTTTAATGAAGCTTTCTTT

V: TRBV30
D: TRBD1
J: TRBJ1-2
CDR3: CAGDRARYGYTF
DNA: TGTGCCGGGGACAGGGCTAGGTATGGCTACACCTTC

V: TRBV18
D: -
J: TRBJ2-5
CDR3: CASSPPTGQETQYF
DNA: TGTGCCAGCTCACCACCGACAGGACAAGAGACCCAGTACTTC

V: TRBV5-4
D: TRBD2
J: TRBJ2-7
CDR3: CASSLRWASGSYEQYF
DNA: TGTGCCAGCAGCTTAAGGTGGGCTAGCGGGAGTTACGAGCAGTACTTC

V: TRBV18
D: -
J: TRBJ1-2
CDR3: CASSPPRTANYGYTF
DNA: TGTGCCAGCTCACCACCGAGGACGGCTAACTATGGCTACACCTTC

V: TRBV18
D: TRBD1
J: TRBJ1-1
CDR3: CASSPPTGAANTEAFF
DNA: TGTGCCAGCTCACCACCGACAGGGGCCGCGAACACTGAAGCTTTCTTT

V: TRBV14
D: -
J: TRBJ2-2
CDR3: CASRPSGNTGELFF
DNA: TGTGCCAGCAGACCGAGCGGGAACACCGGGGAGCTGTTTTTT

V: TRBV7-2
D: -
J: TRBJ2-7
CDR3: CASSSQRGANYEQYF
DNA: TGTGCCAGCAGCTCGCAGAGGGGGGCAAACTACGAGCAGTACTTC

V: TRBV2
D: -
J: TRBJ2-5
CDR3: CASSAERGVDF
DNA: TGTGCCAGCAGTGCGGAAAGAGGGGTGGACTTC

V: TRBV9
D: -
J: TRBJ1-2
CDR3: CASSSDRYGYTF
DNA: TGTGCCAGCAGCTCTGACAGATATGGCTACACCTTC

V: TRBV28
D: -
J: TRBJ1-1
CDR3: CASSLQGGRTEAFF
DNA: TGTGCCAGCAGTTTGCAGGGAGGGCGGACTGAAGCTTTCTTT

V: TRBV7-9
D: -
J: TRBJ2-1
CDR3: CASSKTGTPNNEQFF
DNA: TGTGCCAGCAGCAAAACCGGGACTCCTAACAATGAGCAGTTCTTC

V: TRBV6-5
D: TRBD2
J: TRBJ2-3
CDR3: CASSYSASGITDTQYF
DNA: TGTGCCAGCAGTTACTCGGCTAGCGGGATCACAGATACGCAGTATTTT

V: TRBV6-7
D: -
J: TRBJ1-1
CDR3: CASSQQETRQNTEAFF
DNA: TGTGCCAGCAGTCAACAAGAGACCCGTCAGAACACTGAAGCTTTCTTT

V: TRBV2
D: -
J: TRBJ1-5
CDR3: CASTGQPNQPQHF
DNA: TGTGCCAGCACCGGACAGCCCAATCAGCCCCAGCATTTT

V: TRBV5-6
D: TRBD1
J: TRBJ1-2
CDR3: CASSHWTGAHGYTF
DNA: TGTGCCAGCAGCCACTGGACAGGGGCGCATGGCTACACCTTC

V: TRBV30
D: -
J: TRBJ1-4
CDR3: CAWRGATNEKLFF
DNA: TGTGCCTGGAGGGGAGCAACTAATGAAAAACTGTTTTTT

V: TRBV7-7
D: -
J: TRBJ2-1
CDR3: CASSLGGGNLDEQFF
DNA: TGTGCTAGCAGCTTAGGAGGGGGGAATTTGGATGAGCAGTTCTTC

V: TRBV29-1
D: -
J: TRBJ1-1
CDR3: CSVQGILNTEAFF
DNA: TGCAGCGTTCAGGGGATCCTGAACACTGAAGCTTTCTTT

V: TRBV28
D: -
J: TRBJ1-2
CDR3: CASSLVGGYTF
DNA: TGTGCCAGCAGTTTAGTGGGAGGCTACACCTTC

V: TRBV4-1
D: -
J: TRBJ2-1
CDR3: CASSQDWGPGNEQFF
DNA: TGCGCCAGCAGCCAAGATTGGGGTCCGGGCAATGAGCAGTTCTTC

V: TRBV11-2
D: TRBD2
J: TRBJ2-4
CDR3: CASSPGTSGSAKNIQYF
DNA: TGTGCCAGCAGCCCCGGGACTAGCGGGAGCGCCAAAAACATTCAGTACTTC